This record looks at one T cell receptor beta chain sequence and its context. The CDR3 sequence is 14 residues long. Germline values: CDR1 LGHNA, CDR2 YSLEER. V lost 0 bases to trimming and J lost 6 bases, with 9 bases between them. The data belong to a study of OX40 agonist ivuxolimab in advanced cancers. The method was immunoSEQ multiplex PCR; TCRdb's version includes in-frame clones alone and lacks a portion of them. The table lists some 30,000 clones, approximately 84% of them singletons. The sample here was CD4+ or CD8+ T cells sorted from blood, taken in a trial of the OX40 agonist ivuxolimab. This TCR was recovered from an adult with an advanced solid tumor such as melanoma, head and neck, liver or kidney cancer. The J gene is TRBJ1-5, the V gene TRBV4-3; a weak D match, TRBD1 (5 bases). CDR3 sequence (DNA): TGCGCCAGCAGCCAAGAGGGAGGGGTTCAGCCCCAGCATTTT. Its protein is CASSQEGGVQPQHF.